This T cell receptor beta chain stems from a study of cytomegalovirus exposure and HLA in healthy donors. Notes on the study in general: A prior analysis recorded that most TCR beta V segments were productive about 87% or about 30% of the time. What was likely a sequencing artifact was a cluster of highly shared sequence variants.

Vbeta (60) and Jbeta (13) primers were used in the PCR. Repertoires were generated with immunoSEQ multiplex PCR, while TCRdb's copy carries only in-frame clones and drops some. Among 180,000 or so clones listed, roughly 80% were seen once. This clone was found once. Its specificity is unknown. This CDR3 spans 16 amino acids. Germline CDR1 is SGHAT and CDR2 is FQNNGV. V was pared by 3 bases and J by 0 bases, with 4 bases of the junction left unmatched. Sequencing was done on a sample of PBMCs. This chain uses TRBV11-2 with TRBJ2-3, with 9 bases matching TRBD1. The sequence derives from a woman aged 45-60 years in good health and CMV-seropositive. DNA for the CDR3: TGTGCCAGCAGCTTTGGGGACAGGGCAAGCACAGATACGCAGTATTTT. Translating gives CASSFGDRASTDTQYF. Full variable domain (missing parts from reference TRBV11-2 and TRBJ2-3): EAGVAQSPRYKIIEKRQSVAFWCNPISGHATLYWYQQILGQGPKLLIQFQNNGVVDDSQLPKDRFSAERLKGVDSTLKIQPAKLEDSAVYLCASSFGDRASTDTQYFGPGTRLTVL.